The 17 T cell receptor beta chains below come from one sample, sequenced in a study of OX40 agonist ivuxolimab in advanced cancers. Here immunoSEQ multiplex PCR was the method, and the copy in TCRdb shows in-frame clones only, minus some. The repertoire holds about 77,000 clones, 80% to 90% seen once, with 0.65% to 0.9% in the top ten. Sequencing was performed on CD4+ or CD8+ T cells sorted from blood, taken in a trial of the OX40 agonist ivuxolimab. The receptors were sampled from an adult with an advanced solid tumor such as melanoma, head and neck, liver or kidney cancer.

This chain connects TRBV7-6 to TRBJ2-5; D remains ambiguous. Germline values: CDR1 SGHVS, CDR2 FNYEAQ. The CDR3 contains 15 residues. V was cut by 0 bases and J by 5 bases, with 13 bases left in between. CDR3 residues: CASSLALQAFETQYF. CDR3 nucleotide sequence: TGTGCCAGCAGCTTAGCGCTGCAGGCTTTTGAGACCCAGTACTTC.

The rearrangement joins TRBV2 to TRBJ2-3; D is perhaps TRBD2 (6 bases). CDR3 length: 14 residues. The V end was cut by 7 bases, the J end by 3 bases, with 14 bases between. CDR1 and CDR2 (germline): SNHLY, FYNNEI. The CDR3 region is CASNGGSGTDTQYF. CDR3 nucleotide sequence: TGTGCCAGCAACGGTGGTAGCGGAACAGATACGCAGTATTTT.

With regard to this clone: At one end the junction does not follow the germline gene, possibly because of a read error. J is TRBJ2-5 and V is TRBV7-7; the D gene is possibly TRBD2 (6 bases). Germline V gives CDR1 SSHAT, CDR2 FNYEAQ (reference sequence). The length of the CDR3 is 13 residues. CDR3 DNA sequence: TGTGCTAGCAGCATGACTAGATTAGAGACCCAGTACTTC. It specifies CASSMTRLETQYF.

The chain combines TRBV5-1 with TRBJ2-5, with D perhaps TRBD2 (5 bases). The CDR3 spans 14 residues. Germline CDR1 SGHRS, CDR2 YFSETQ. Trimming left V 3 bases short and J 3 bases short, with 12 bases between. DNA for the CDR3: TGCGCCAGCAGCTCAGGACGGCGGGAAGAGACCCAGTACTTC. This encodes CASSSGRREETQYF.

The rearrangement uses TRBV2 and TRBJ2-5; tentative D call: TRBD1 (6 bases). This CDR3 region has 13 residues. Trimming took off 6 bases at V and 0 bases at J, with 8 bases between the two ends. Germline values: CDR1 SNHLY, CDR2 FYNNEI. The CDR3 is CASSGDNQETQYF. The CDR3 DNA sequence: TGTGCCAGCAGCGGGGACAACCAAGAGACCCAGTACTTC.

The V and J genes are TRBV18 and TRBJ1-1; maybe TRBD1 (6 bases). Trimming pared 3 bases from V and 1 base from J, leaving 15 bases between. The CDR3 is made up of 16 amino acids. In germline, CDR1 is KGHSH, CDR2 LQKENI. CDR3 sequence (DNA): TGTGCCAGCTCACCTTCCCCGCCAGGGGCGAACACTGAAGCTTTCTTT. Encoded protein: CASSPSPPGANTEAFF. The full variable domain, completed using reference TRBV18 and TRBJ1-1, is NAGVMQNPRHLVRRRGQEARLRCSPMKGHSHVYWYRQLPEEGLKFMVYLQKENIIDESGMPKERFSAEFPKEGPSILRIQQVVRGDSAAYFCASSPSPPGANTEAFFGQGTRLTVV.

The chain combines TRBV6-6 with TRBJ2-7, with D perhaps TRBD1 (5 bases). The CDR3 has 14 amino acids. V lost 2 bases, J lost 1 base, and 9 bases lay in between. Per germline, CDR1 MNHNY and CDR2 SVGAGI (reference sequence). The CDR3 DNA reads TGTGCCAGCAGTTACAGTGACAGATCCTACGAGCAGTACTTC. Translated, it gives CASSYSDRSYEQYF.

For the CDR3, the DNA is TGCGCCAGCAGTGACCGGACAGGAGGGGCTAATCAGCCCCAGCATTTT. It specifies CASSDRTGGANQPQHF. The chain links TRBV10-1 to TRBJ1-5, with 7 bases lining up with TRBD1. Germline V gives CDR1 WNHNN, CDR2 SYGVQD (reference sequence). The V and J ends lost 3 bases and 4 bases, in that order; junction bases with no gene match: 9. This CDR3 has 16 amino acids.

The chain joins TRBV7-2 to TRBJ2-7; no clear D gene. The germline V and J ends were trimmed by 5 bases and 4 bases, with 12 bases remaining between them. Germline CDR1 reads SGHTA; CDR2 reads FQGNSA. The CDR3 totals 13 residues. The CDR3 coding sequence is TGTGCCAGCAGCGGCCCGTACCTATACGAGCAGTACTTC. It encodes CASSGPYLYEQYF.

The genes are TRBV7-2 and TRBJ2-3, with D perhaps being TRBD1 or TRBD2 (5 bases each). This CDR3 is built from 15 residues. Trimming removed 2 bases from V and 5 bases from J, with 14 bases in between. Germline V gives CDR1 SGHTA, CDR2 FQGNSA. The CDR3 coding sequence is TGTGCCAGCAGCTTAACGGAGGTCCAGGGAGATACGCAGTATTTT. Amino acid sequence: CASSLTEVQGDTQYF. The entire variable domain, with the rest obtained from reference TRBV7-2 and TRBJ2-3, is as follows: GAGVSQSPSNKVTEKGKDVELRCDPISGHTALYWYRQSLGQGLEFLIYFQGNSAPDKSGLPSDRFSAERTGGSVSTLTIQRTQQEDSAVYLCASSLTEVQGDTQYFGPGTRLTVL.

The V gene is TRBV2, the J gene TRBJ1-4; D ambiguous. There are 16 residues in the CDR3. V was trimmed by 8 bases and J by 0 bases, leaving 16 bases between them. The germline V gene encodes CDR1 SNHLY and CDR2 FYNNEI. As DNA, the CDR3 is TGTGCCAGCCTGACACACCCCGGTGCAACTAATGAAAAACTGTTTTTT. It is translated as CASLTHPGATNEKLFF.

This chain joins TRBV15 and TRBJ2-7; 7 bases line up with TRBD1. The germline gives CDR1 LNHNV, CDR2 YYDKDF (reference sequence). CDR3 length equals 15 residues. V lost 0 bases to trimming and J lost 2 bases; unmatched junction nucleotides: 4. The CDR3 nucleotides read TGTGCCACCAGCAGAGAGACAGGGATGCCCTACGAGCAGTACTTC. It is translated as CATSRETGMPYEQYF. The variable domain in full, completed from reference TRBV15 and TRBJ2-7, reads DAMVIQNPRYQVTQFGKPVTLSCSQTLNHNVMYWYQQKSSQAPKLLFHYYDKDFNNEADTPDNFQSRRPNTSFCFLDIRSPGLGDTAMYLCATSRETGMPYEQYFGPGTRLTVT.

The chain has TRBV28 and TRBJ2-1; D ambiguous. V shed 4 bases and J shed 3 bases, with 16 bases lying between them. CDR3 length equals 16 residues. Looked up from germline, CDR1 is MDHEN and CDR2 is SYDVKM. The DNA for the CDR3 is TGTGCCAGCAGTTCCCCTGCAGGTCCGGACTACAATGAGCAGTTCTTC. Translated, it gives CASSSPAGPDYNEQFF.

The chain carries TRBV14 and TRBJ2-3; no definite D call. CDR3 length: 16 residues. V was cut by 1 base and J by 1 base, with 12 bases left in between. Germline assignment: CDR1 SGHDN and CDR2 FVKESK. CDR3 bases: TGTGCCAGCAGCCAAGCGAGTCCGTCGGGCACAGATACGCAGTATTTT. The encoded protein is CASSQASPSGTDTQYF.

This rearrangement joins TRBV19 to TRBJ2-1; weak D call: TRBD1 (5 bases). The CDR3 spans 16 residues. Germline CDR1 and CDR2: LNHDA and SQIVND (reference sequence). Deletions cut 1 base from V and 2 bases from J, with 12 bases between. CDR3 region: CASSIGGAVTYNEQFF. CDR3 bases: TGTGCCAGTAGTATAGGTGGGGCCGTCACCTACAATGAGCAGTTCTTC.

This chain uses TRBV18 with TRBJ1-6, with 8 bases aligning to TRBD1. The CDR3 is made up of 15 amino acids. Germline CDR1 reads KGHSH; CDR2 reads LQKENI. V trimming: 2 bases; J trimming: 6 bases; junction bases outside the gene matches: 3. CDR3 sequence: CASSPGTGGNSPLHF. CDR3 in DNA: TGTGCCAGCTCACCAGGAACAGGGGGTAATTCACCCCTCCACTTT.

J is TRBJ1-1 and V is TRBV7-2; D unresolved. The CDR3 spans 14 residues. Germline CDR1 reads SGHTA; CDR2 reads FQGNSA. The V and J ends lost 5 bases and 4 bases respectively, with 14 bases between them. DNA for the CDR3: TGTGCCAGCAGCCGCATGCGGGGAACCACTGAAGCTTTCTTT. This gives the protein CASSRMRGTTEAFF.